The 6 T cell receptor beta chains given below trace back to one sample, sequenced in a study of blood T cell repertoires in COVID-19. TCRdb's table, derived via immunoSEQ multiplex PCR, lists solely in-frame clones and lacks some. The sample consists of a few hundred thousand clones, 70% to 90% of them appearing once. The sequenced sample consisted of peripheral blood. All receptors come from a woman in her forties or fifties with acute or convalescent COVID-19.

The chain combines TRBV4-1 with TRBJ1-1, with 7 bases aligning to TRBD1. Germline values: CDR1 MGHRA, CDR2 YSYEKL. CDR3 length: 15 amino acids. V lost 5 bases to trimming and J lost 3 bases; unmatched junction nucleotides: 9. The CDR3 DNA is TGCGCCAGCAGCTCATACGACAGGGCGGACACTGAAGCTTTCTTT. Translated: CASSSYDRADTEAFF.

The chain couples TRBV19 to TRBJ1-2; the D gene is possibly TRBD1 (6 bases). Germline V gene lookup returns CDR1 LNHDA and CDR2 SQIVND (reference sequence). Between the trimmed V and J ends, which lost 1 base and 3 bases, there was a span of 15 bases. CDR3 length equals 16 residues. The CDR3 spells CASSIGSGQNYYGYTF. The CDR3 DNA sequence: TGTGCCAGTAGTATAGGTTCGGGACAAAATTACTATGGCTACACCTTC.

The CDR3, as DNA: TGTGCCAGCAGCAACAGGGAAGGAAGCAATCAGCCCCAGCATTTT. Amino acids: CASSNREGSNQPQHF. The chain has TRBV6-5 and TRBJ1-5; possibly TRBD1 for D (6 bases). V was trimmed by 6 bases and J by 1 base, leaving 13 bases between them. The length of the CDR3 is 15 residues. The V gene's germline CDR1 is MNHEY and CDR2 SVGAGI.

The genes are TRBV28 and TRBJ1-4; no firm D call. Germline V gives CDR1 MDHEN, CDR2 SYDVKM. V lost 7 bases to trimming and J lost 8 bases, with 14 bases between them. CDR3 size: 13 residues. The CDR3 DNA reads as TGTGCCAGCACCCTAAGGGAGGAAGAAAAACTGTTTTTT. This translates into CASTLREEEKLFF.

The chain combines TRBV24-1 with TRBJ2-2; TRBD1 is a possible D gene (6 bases). Deletions cut 2 bases from V and 6 bases from J, with 9 bases between. The germline V gene has CDR1 KGHDR and CDR2 SFDVKD. This CDR3 has 14 amino acids. In nucleotides, the CDR3 is TGTGCCACCAGTGATTCACAGGGATCCGGGGAGCTGTTTTTT. This gives the protein CATSDSQGSGELFF.

The V and J genes are TRBV6-2 or TRBV6-3 and TRBJ1-5; 8 nucleotides match TRBD1. Germline CDR1 MNHEY, CDR2 SVGEGT. Germline trimming cut 5 bases from V and 3 bases from J; bases unmatched to any gene: 9. CDR3 length: 16 residues. This CDR3 is CASSAWLTGVNQPQHF. CDR3 bases: TGTGCCAGCAGTGCATGGCTGACAGGGGTCAATCAGCCCCAGCATTTT.